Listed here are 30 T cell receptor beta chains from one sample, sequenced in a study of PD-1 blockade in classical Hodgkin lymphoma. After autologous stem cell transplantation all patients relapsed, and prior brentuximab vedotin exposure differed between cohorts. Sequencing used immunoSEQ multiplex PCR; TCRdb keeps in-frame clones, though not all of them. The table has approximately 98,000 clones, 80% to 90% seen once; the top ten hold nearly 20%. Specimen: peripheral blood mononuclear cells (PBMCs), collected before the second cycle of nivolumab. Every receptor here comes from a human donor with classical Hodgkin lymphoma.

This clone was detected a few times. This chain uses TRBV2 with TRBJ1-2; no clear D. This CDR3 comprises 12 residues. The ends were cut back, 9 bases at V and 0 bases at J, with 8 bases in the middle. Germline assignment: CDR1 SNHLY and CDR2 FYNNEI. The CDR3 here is CARSKTNYGYTF. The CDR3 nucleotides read TGTGCCAGAAGTAAGACTAACTATGGCTACACCTTC. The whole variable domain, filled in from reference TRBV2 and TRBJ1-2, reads EPEVTQTPSHQVTQMGQEVILRCVPISNHLYFYWYRQILGQKVEFLVSFYNNEISEKSEIFDDQFSVERPDGSNFTLKIRSTKLEDSAMYFCARSKTNYGYTFGSGTRLTVV.

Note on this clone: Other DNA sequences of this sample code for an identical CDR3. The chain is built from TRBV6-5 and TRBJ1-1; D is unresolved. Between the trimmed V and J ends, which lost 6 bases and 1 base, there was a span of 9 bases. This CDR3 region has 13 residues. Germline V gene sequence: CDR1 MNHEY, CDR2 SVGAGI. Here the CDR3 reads CASSRTGNTEAFF. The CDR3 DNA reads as TGTGCCAGCAGCAGGACGGGGAACACTGAAGCTTTCTTT.

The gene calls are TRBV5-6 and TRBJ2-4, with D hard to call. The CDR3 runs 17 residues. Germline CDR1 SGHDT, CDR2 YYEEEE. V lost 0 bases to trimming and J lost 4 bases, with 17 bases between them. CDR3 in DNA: TGTGCCAGCAGCTTGGCCGAGAACTATCTCTGGAAAAACATTCAGTACTTC. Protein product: CASSLAENYLWKNIQYF.

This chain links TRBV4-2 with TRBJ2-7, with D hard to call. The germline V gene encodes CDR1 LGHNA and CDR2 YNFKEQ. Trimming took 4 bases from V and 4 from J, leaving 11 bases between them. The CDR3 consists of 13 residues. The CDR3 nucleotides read TGTGCCAGCAGCCCAAACGGGCCGTACGAGCAGTACTTC. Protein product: CASSPNGPYEQYF.

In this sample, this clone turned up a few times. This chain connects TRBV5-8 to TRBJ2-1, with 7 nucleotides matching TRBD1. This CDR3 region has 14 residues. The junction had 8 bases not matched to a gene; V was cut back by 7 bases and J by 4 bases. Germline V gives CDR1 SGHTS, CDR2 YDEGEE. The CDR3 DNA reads TGTGCCAGCGCCCCCGGGACAGTTTACAATGAGCAGTTCTTC. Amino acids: CASAPGTVYNEQFF.

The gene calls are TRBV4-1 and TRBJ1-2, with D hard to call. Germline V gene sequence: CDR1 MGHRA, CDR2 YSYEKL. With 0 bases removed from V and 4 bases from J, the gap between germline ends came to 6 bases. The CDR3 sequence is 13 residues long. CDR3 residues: CASSQDQTYGYTF. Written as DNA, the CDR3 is TGCGCCAGCAGCCAAGATCAGACCTATGGCTACACCTTC.

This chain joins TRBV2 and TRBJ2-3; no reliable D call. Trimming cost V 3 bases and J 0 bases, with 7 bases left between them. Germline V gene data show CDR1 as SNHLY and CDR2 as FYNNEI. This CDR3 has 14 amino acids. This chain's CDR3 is CASSESWSTDTQYF. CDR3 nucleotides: TGTGCCAGCAGTGAGTCATGGAGCACAGATACGCAGTATTTT.

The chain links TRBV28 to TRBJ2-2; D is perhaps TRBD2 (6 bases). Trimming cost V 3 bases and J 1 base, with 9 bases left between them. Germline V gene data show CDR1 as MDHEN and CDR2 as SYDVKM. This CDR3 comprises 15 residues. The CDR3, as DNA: TGTGCCAGCAGTTTGGTAGCGGAGAACACCGGGGAGCTGTTTTTT. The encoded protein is CASSLVAENTGELFF.

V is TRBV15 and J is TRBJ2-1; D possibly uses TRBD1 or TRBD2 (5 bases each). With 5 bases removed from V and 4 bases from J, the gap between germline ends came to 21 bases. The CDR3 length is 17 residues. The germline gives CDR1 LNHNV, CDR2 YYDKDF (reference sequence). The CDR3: CATSLSRTGTDYNEQFF. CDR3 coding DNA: TGTGCCACCAGCCTGAGCCGGACCGGGACCGATTACAATGAGCAGTTCTTC.

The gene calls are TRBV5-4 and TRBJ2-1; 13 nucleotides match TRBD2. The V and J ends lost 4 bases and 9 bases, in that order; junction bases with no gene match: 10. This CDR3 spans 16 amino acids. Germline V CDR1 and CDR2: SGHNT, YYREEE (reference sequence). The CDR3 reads CASSLWTSGRVGEQFF. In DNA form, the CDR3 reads TGTGCCAGCAGCCTCTGGACTAGCGGGAGAGTGGGTGAGCAGTTCTTC.

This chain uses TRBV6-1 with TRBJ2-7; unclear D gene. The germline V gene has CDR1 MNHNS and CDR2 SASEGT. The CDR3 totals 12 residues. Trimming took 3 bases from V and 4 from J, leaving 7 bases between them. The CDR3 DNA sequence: TGTGCCAGCAGTGACGTGGGGTACGAGCAGTACTTC. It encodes CASSDVGYEQYF.

CDR3 sequence (DNA): TGTGCCAGTAGTCCGGACAGGGAGATTGACGAGCAGTACTTC. Translated, it gives CASSPDREIDEQYF. The chain joins TRBV19 to TRBJ2-7; TRBD1 aligns across 8 bases. This CDR3 has 14 amino acids. The V and J ends lost 5 bases and 5 bases, in that order; junction bases with no gene match: 8. Germline CDR1 LNHDA, CDR2 SQIVND (reference sequence). The complete variable domain, with remaining parts taken from reference TRBV19 and TRBJ2-7, reads DGGITQSPKYLFRKEGQNVTLSCEQNLNHDAMYWYRQDPGQGLRLIYYSQIVNDFQKGDIAEGYSVSREKKESFPLTVTSAQKNPTAFYLCASSPDREIDEQYFGPGTRLTVT.

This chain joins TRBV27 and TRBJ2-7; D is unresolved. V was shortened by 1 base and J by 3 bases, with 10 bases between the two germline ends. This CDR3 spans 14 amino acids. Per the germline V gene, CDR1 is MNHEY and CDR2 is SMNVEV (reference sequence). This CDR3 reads CASSLWEGHYEQYF. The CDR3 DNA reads TGTGCCAGCAGTTTATGGGAAGGGCACTACGAGCAGTACTTC.

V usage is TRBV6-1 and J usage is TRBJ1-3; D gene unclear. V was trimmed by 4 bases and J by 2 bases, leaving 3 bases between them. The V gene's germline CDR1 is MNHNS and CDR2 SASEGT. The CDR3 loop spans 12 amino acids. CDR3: CASSVTGNTIYF. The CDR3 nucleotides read TGTGCCAGCAGTGTGACTGGAAACACCATATATTTT.

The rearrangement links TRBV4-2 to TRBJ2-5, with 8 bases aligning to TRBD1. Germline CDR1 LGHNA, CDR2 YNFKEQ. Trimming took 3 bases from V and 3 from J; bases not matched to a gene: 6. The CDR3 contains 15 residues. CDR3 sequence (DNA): TGTGCCAGCAGCCACGGGACAGGCCAGAAAGAGACCCAGTACTTC. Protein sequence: CASSHGTGQKETQYF.

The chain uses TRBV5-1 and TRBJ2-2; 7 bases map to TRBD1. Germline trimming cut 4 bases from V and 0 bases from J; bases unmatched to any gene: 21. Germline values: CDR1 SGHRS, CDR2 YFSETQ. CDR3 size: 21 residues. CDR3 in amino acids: CASSDLLRPFHGTANTGELFF. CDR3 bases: TGCGCCAGCAGCGATCTTCTCAGACCCTTCCACGGGACAGCGAACACCGGGGAGCTGTTTTTT.

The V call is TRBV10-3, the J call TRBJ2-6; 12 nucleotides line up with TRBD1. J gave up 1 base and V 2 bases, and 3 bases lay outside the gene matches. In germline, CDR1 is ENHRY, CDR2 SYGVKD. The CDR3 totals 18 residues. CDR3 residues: CAISEAGQGASGANVLTF. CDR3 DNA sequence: TGTGCCATCAGTGAGGCGGGACAGGGGGCATCTGGGGCCAACGTCCTGACTTTC.

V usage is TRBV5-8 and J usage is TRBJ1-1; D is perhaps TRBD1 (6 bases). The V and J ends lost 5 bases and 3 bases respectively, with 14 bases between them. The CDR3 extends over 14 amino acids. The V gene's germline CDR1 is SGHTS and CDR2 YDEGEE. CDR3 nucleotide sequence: TGTGCCAGCAGTTCAGGGGTAGAGTACACTGAAGCTTTCTTT. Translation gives CASSSGVEYTEAFF.

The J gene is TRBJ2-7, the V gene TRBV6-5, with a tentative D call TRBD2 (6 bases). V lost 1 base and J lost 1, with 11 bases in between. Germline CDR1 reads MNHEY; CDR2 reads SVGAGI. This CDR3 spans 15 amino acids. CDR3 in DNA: TGTGCCAGCAGTTACTTCTCGGGAGCGTCCTACGAGCAGTACTTC. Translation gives CASSYFSGASYEQYF.

This CDR3 reads CASSRDRLNYGYTF. The CDR3 DNA reads TGTGCCAGCAGCAGGGACCGGCTTAACTATGGCTACACCTTC. The V call is TRBV7-9, the J call TRBJ1-2, with a tentative D call TRBD1 (5 bases). The CDR3 length is 14 residues. Trimming stripped 5 bases from V and 1 base from J, with 11 bases between. CDR1 SEHNR and CDR2 FQNEAQ come from the germline V gene (reference sequence).

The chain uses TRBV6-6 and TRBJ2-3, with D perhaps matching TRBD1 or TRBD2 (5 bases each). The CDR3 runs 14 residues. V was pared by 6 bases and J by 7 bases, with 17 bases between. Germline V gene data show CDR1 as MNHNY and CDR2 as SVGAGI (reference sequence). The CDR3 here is CASSPGSGLNTQYF. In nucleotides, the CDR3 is TGTGCCAGCAGCCCAGGGTCGGGGTTGAATACGCAGTATTTT.

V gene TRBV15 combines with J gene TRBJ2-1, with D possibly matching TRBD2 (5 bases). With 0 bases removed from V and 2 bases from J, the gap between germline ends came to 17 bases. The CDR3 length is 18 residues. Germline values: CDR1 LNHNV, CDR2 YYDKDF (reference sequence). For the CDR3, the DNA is TGTGCCACCAGCAGAGATCTCGGCGGGTCAGACACCTACAATGAGCAGTTCTTC. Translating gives CATSRDLGGSDTYNEQFF.

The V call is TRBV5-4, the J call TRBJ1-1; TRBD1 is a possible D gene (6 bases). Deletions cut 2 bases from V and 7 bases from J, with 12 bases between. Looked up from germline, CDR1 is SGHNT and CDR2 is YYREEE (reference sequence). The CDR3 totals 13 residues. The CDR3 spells CASSLGGTGEAFF. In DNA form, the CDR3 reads TGTGCCAGCAGCTTAGGGGGAACAGGTGAAGCTTTCTTT.

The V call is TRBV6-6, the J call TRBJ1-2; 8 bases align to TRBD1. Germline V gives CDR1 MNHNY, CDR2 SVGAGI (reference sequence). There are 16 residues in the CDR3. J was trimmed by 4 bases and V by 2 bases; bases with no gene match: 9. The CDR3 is CASSYPTIGQGYGYTF. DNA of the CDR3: TGTGCCAGCAGTTACCCAACAATCGGACAGGGCTATGGCTACACCTTC.

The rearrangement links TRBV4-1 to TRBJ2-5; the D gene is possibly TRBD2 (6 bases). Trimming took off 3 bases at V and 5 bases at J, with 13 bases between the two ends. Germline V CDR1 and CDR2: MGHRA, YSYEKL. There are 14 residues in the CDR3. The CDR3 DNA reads TGCGCCAGCAGCCACGGAGGGCGCGAGGAGACCCAGTACTTC. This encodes CASSHGGREETQYF.

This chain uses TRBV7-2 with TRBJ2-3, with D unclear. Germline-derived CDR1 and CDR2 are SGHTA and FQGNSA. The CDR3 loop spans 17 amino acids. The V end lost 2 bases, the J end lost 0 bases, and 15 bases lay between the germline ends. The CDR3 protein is CASSLSKEAFSTDTQYF. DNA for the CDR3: TGTGCCAGCAGCTTATCCAAGGAAGCGTTTAGCACAGATACGCAGTATTTT.

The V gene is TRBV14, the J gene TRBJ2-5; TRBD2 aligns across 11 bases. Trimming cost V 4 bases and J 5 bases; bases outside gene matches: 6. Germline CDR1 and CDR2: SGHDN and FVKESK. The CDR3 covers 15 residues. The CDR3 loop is CASSLRLAGWETQYF. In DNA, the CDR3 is TGTGCCAGCAGCCTCCGACTAGCGGGATGGGAGACCCAGTACTTC. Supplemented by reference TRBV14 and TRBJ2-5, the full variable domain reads EAGVTQFPSHSVIEKGQTVTLRCDPISGHDNLYWYRRVMGKEIKFLLHFVKESKQDESGMPNNRFLAERTGGTYSTLKVQPAELEDSGVYFCASSLRLAGWETQYFGPGTRLLVL.

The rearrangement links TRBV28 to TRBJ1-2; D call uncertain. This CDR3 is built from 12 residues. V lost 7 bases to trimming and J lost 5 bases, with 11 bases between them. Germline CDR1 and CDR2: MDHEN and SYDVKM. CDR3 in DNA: TGTGCCAGCACACATCCGGGGTATGGCTACACCTTC. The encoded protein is CASTHPGYGYTF.

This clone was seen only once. The CDR3 DNA follows: TGCGCCAGCAGTGAGGGCACAGATACGCAGTATTTT. It translates to CASSEGTDTQYF. The gene calls are TRBV10-2 and TRBJ2-3; D is unresolved. Per germline, CDR1 WSHSY and CDR2 SAAADI. V dropped 2 bases and J dropped 1 base, with 1 base sitting between them. The CDR3 extends over 12 amino acids.

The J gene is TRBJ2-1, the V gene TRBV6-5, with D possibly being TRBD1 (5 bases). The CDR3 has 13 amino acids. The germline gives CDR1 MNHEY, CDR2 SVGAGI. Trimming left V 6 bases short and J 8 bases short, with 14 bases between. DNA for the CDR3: TGTGCCAGCAGCCCAATTAAGGGGCATGAGCAGTTCTTC. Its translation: CASSPIKGHEQFF.